This TCR beta chain stems from a study of blood T cell repertoires in COVID-19. V lost 4 bases and J 5 bases, leaving 17 bases between the germline ends. This CDR3 has 15 amino acids. Germline V lookup: CDR1 MNHEY, CDR2 SVGAGI. Original data processing: Reference gene primer amplification in the assay estimated nucleated cell counts. Only in-frame clones appear in the TCRdb table, and some are missing; sequencing was by immunoSEQ multiplex PCR. V, J and clone size are taken as reported in that table, and D and trimming were inferred from the DNA itself. The sample records some 87,000 clones, about 81% being singletons.

The TCR originated in a human donor in a cohort sampled during active COVID-19. The chain carries TRBV6-5 and TRBJ2-5; TRBD1 might be the D (6 bases). The specimen sequenced was peripheral blood. CDR3 in amino acids: CASSSWTDSQETQYF. The CDR3 DNA reads TGTGCCAGCAGTTCATGGACGGACAGCCAGGAGACCCAGTACTTC.